What follows are 19 T cell receptor beta chains derived from one specimen sequenced in a study of blood T cell repertoires in COVID-19. Method: immunoSEQ multiplex PCR; TCRdb's copy keeps in-frame clones and lacks some. The data contain about 180,000 clones, roughly 89% of them singletons. Sequencing input: PBMCs or T cells enriched from blood (not recorded which). Source of these receptors: a woman aged 40 to 49 with acute COVID-19.

This clone was seen once. The J gene is TRBJ2-1, the V gene TRBV7-2, with 12 bases lining up with TRBD2. Germline CDR1 SGHTA, CDR2 FQGNSA. With V trimmed by 0 bases and J by 3 bases, 3 bases remained unmatched. The CDR3 extends over 17 amino acids. CDR3 nucleotides: TGTGCCAGCAGCTTAGCGTCGGGACTAGCGGGCTACAATGAGCAGTTCTTC. It codes for CASSLASGLAGYNEQFF.

The chain uses TRBV2 and TRBJ1-2, with D perhaps TRBD1 (6 bases). The ends were cut back, 7 bases at V and 4 bases at J, with 16 bases in the middle. The CDR3 loop spans 14 amino acids. Looked up from germline, CDR1 is SNHLY and CDR2 is FYNNEI. The CDR3 nucleotides read TGTGCCAGCATCCTGAGGACAGCCGGCTATGGCTACACCTTC. This gives the protein CASILRTAGYGYTF.

The chain links TRBV27 to TRBJ2-7; D call uncertain. This CDR3 is built from 14 residues. Trimming left V 6 bases short and J 0 bases short, with 12 bases between. From germline, CDR1 is MNHEY and CDR2 SMNVEV (reference sequence). CDR3 loop: CASSQTLLSYEQYF. The CDR3 DNA follows: TGTGCCAGCAGCCAGACACTCCTCTCCTACGAGCAGTACTTC.

The V gene is TRBV6-5, the J gene TRBJ2-7, with TRBD1 matching 7 bases. CDR1 and CDR2 (germline): MNHEY, SVGAGI. Trimming cost V 7 bases and J 0 bases; bases outside gene matches: 9. The CDR3 consists of 15 residues. CDR3 residues: CASTPRDSNSYEQYF. In DNA, the CDR3 is TGTGCCAGCACCCCACGGGACAGTAACTCCTACGAGCAGTACTTC.

The chain recombines TRBV14 with TRBJ2-1; 10 bases map to TRBD2. This CDR3 has 13 amino acids. In germline, CDR1 is SGHDN, CDR2 FVKESK. The trim removed 2 bases at V and 15 bases at J, leaving 7 bases unmatched. DNA of the CDR3: TGTGCCAGCAGCCAAAGCCTAGCGGGAGAACGGTTCTTC. Amino acid sequence: CASSQSLAGERFF.

The chain carries TRBV30 and TRBJ2-1; the D gene is possibly TRBD2 (6 bases). There are 12 residues in the CDR3. Germline-derived CDR1 and CDR2 are GTSNPN and SVGIG (reference sequence). V gave up 5 bases and J gave up 12 bases, with 17 bases separating them. The CDR3 region has the DNA TGTGCCTGGGGCGTCGGAATGGGAGGGCAGTTCTTC. Translating it yields CAWGVGMGGQFF.

This chain links TRBV4-1 with TRBJ2-1; 9 bases map to TRBD2. The germline V gene encodes CDR1 MGHRA and CDR2 YSYEKL. V was pared by 0 bases and J by 4 bases, with 4 bases of the junction left unmatched. The CDR3 totals 16 residues. The CDR3 sequence is CASSQDLAGIYNEQFF. The CDR3 DNA sequence: TGCGCCAGCAGCCAAGATCTAGCGGGGATATACAATGAGCAGTTCTTC.

V usage is TRBV5-1 and J usage is TRBJ2-2; D might be TRBD2 (6 bases). V dropped 3 bases and J dropped 1 base, with 7 bases sitting between them. Germline-derived CDR1 and CDR2 are SGHRS and YFSETQ. The CDR3 spans 14 residues. The DNA of the CDR3 is TGCGCCAGCAGCTGGAGGGGGAACACCGGGGAGCTGTTTTTT. Translated: CASSWRGNTGELFF.

This rearrangement joins TRBV30 to TRBJ1-3; D perhaps matches TRBD1 (6 bases). CDR3 length: 13 amino acids. V shed 7 bases and J shed 0 bases, with 10 bases lying between them. The germline V gene encodes CDR1 GTSNPN and CDR2 SVGIG (reference sequence). CDR3: CASTGPSGNTIYF. The DNA for the CDR3 is TGTGCCTCCACAGGGCCCTCTGGAAACACCATATATTTT.

This chain joins TRBV5-4 and TRBJ1-3, with 7 bases that match TRBD1. The CDR3 loop spans 15 amino acids. After removal of 4 bases from V and 2 bases from J, the junction contained 6 bases not matched to a gene. The germline gives CDR1 SGHNT, CDR2 YYREEE (reference sequence). This CDR3 reads CASSRQGNPGNTIYF. In DNA, the CDR3 is TGTGCCAGCAGCCGACAGGGCAACCCTGGAAACACCATATATTTT.

The V call is TRBV5-1, the J call TRBJ1-6; 7 bases map to TRBD1. CDR3 length equals 15 residues. Per the germline V gene, CDR1 is SGHRS and CDR2 is YFSETQ. The trim removed 4 bases at V and 7 bases at J, leaving 8 bases unmatched. The CDR3 nucleotides are TGCGCCAGCAGCCTACCTCAGGGGGACAATTCACCCCTCCACTTT. It specifies CASSLPQGDNSPLHF.

CDR3 bases: TGTGCCAGCAGTGAATTCGTTCGAGGCACCTCAGCAGATACGCAGTATTTT. It is translated as CASSEFVRGTSADTQYF. The rearrangement joins TRBV2 to TRBJ2-3; no clear D. V lost 2 bases and J 4 bases, leaving 19 bases between the germline ends. Germline assignment: CDR1 SNHLY and CDR2 FYNNEI. This CDR3 has 17 amino acids. Filled out from reference TRBV2 and TRBJ2-3, the complete variable domain reads EPEVTQTPSHQVTQMGQEVILRCVPISNHLYFYWYRQILGQKVEFLVSFYNNEISEKSEIFDDQFSVERPDGSNFTLKIRSTKLEDSAMYFCASSEFVRGTSADTQYFGPGTRLTVL.

This clone turned up a few times. The J gene is TRBJ2-7, the V gene TRBV3-1 (or the pseudogene TRBV3-2); D gene ambiguous. The V gene lost 3 bases and the J gene lost 2 bases, with 5 bases spanning the gap. Germline V CDR1 and CDR2: LGHDT, YNNKEL (reference sequence). This CDR3 is built from 12 residues. Here the CDR3 reads CASSQKPYEQYF. CDR3 in DNA: TGTGCCAGCAGCCAGAAGCCCTACGAGCAGTACTTC.

The chain employs TRBV7-2 and TRBJ2-7; D is unclear. There are 14 residues in the CDR3. Between the trimmed V and J ends, which lost 4 bases and 7 bases, there was a span of 17 bases. CDR1 is SGHTA, CDR2 FQGNSA, per germline. CDR3 DNA: TGTGCCAGCAGCTCAACCGTGGCCCCCTGGGAGCAGTACTTC. Residues: CASSSTVAPWEQYF.

This chain joins TRBV4-3 and TRBJ1-3, with D possibly matching TRBD1 (5 bases). Germline CDR1 and CDR2: LGHNA and YSLEER. Trimming removed 1 base from V and 2 bases from J, with 9 bases in between. This CDR3 has 15 amino acids. CDR3 sequence: CASSQVGAPGNTIYF. The CDR3 nucleotides are TGCGCCAGCAGCCAAGTTGGGGCCCCTGGAAACACCATATATTTT.

The chain is built from TRBV11-2 and TRBJ1-3; D unclear. Trimming removed 6 bases from V and 4 bases from J, with 22 bases in between. CDR3 length: 17 residues. Germline CDR1 is SGHAT and CDR2 is FQNNGV. The CDR3 loop reads CASSPPPTPKPGNTIYF. In DNA, the CDR3 is TGTGCCAGCAGTCCTCCCCCGACACCGAAACCAGGAAACACCATATATTTT.

The gene calls are TRBV19 and TRBJ2-2, with a weak D call TRBD1 (6 bases). Germline V gene data show CDR1 as LNHDA and CDR2 as SQIVND (reference sequence). Trimming shortened V by 4 bases and J by 6 bases, and 6 bases separated the two germline ends. The CDR3 has 12 residues. In DNA, the CDR3 is TGTGCCAGTAGTACAGGGGCCGGGGAGCTGTTTTTT. This translates into CASSTGAGELFF. Supplemented by reference TRBV19 and TRBJ2-2, the full variable domain reads DGGITQSPKYLFRKEGQNVTLSCEQNLNHDAMYWYRQDPGQGLRLIYYSQIVNDFQKGDIAEGYSVSREKKESFPLTVTSAQKNPTAFYLCASSTGAGELFFGEGSRLTVL.

The gene calls are TRBV3-1 (or the pseudogene TRBV3-2) and TRBJ2-7, with TRBD2 identical over 8 bases. This CDR3 region has 15 residues. V was clipped by 1 base and J by 7 bases; unmatched bases: 9. Germline V gives CDR1 LGHDT, CDR2 YNNKEL (reference sequence). CDR3 region: CASSQGSGGLEEQYF. The CDR3 DNA is TGTGCCAGCAGCCAAGGTTCGGGAGGGCTAGAAGAGCAGTACTTC.

This rearrangement joins TRBV5-4 to TRBJ2-5; 11 nucleotides match TRBD2. Germline CDR1 is SGHNT and CDR2 is YYREEE (reference sequence). V was pared by 2 bases and J by 4 bases, with 1 base of the junction left unmatched. There are 14 residues in the CDR3. The CDR3 here is CASSFLAGGETQYF. The CDR3 DNA follows: TGTGCCAGCAGCTTCCTAGCGGGGGGAGAGACCCAGTACTTC.